The clone carrying this T cell receptor (beta chain) came up many times. The target antigen is unknown. This sample is part of a study of CD8 T cells in ankylosing spondylitis. General study points: Enrichment of disease-linked clones was reportedly significant in matched ankylosing spondylitis synovial fluid. Within peripheral blood, clones linked to disease were CD8+ and relatively rare. Earlier work had already found some motif variants in reactive arthritis synovial fluid and blood.

Researchers built TCR beta libraries using quantitative 5'-RACE with molecular barcodes. TCRdb used MiXCR to reprocess the 5' RACE reads, holding one entry per CDR3 protein. Of approximately 45,000 distinct CDR3 sequences in the sample, 8% to 13% are singletons; the top ten hold about 1.4%. The sequencing sample was made of blood, either unsorted or a sorted T cell fraction (not recorded which). The clonotype comes from a male donor with ankylosing spondylitis or in good health (not recorded which).

CDR3 sequence: CASVGTGVSNEQFF. In DNA, the CDR3 is TGTGCCAGTGTTGGGACAGGGGTATCTAATGAGCAGTTCTTC. This chain connects TRBV12-3 or TRBV12-4 to TRBJ2-1, with TRBD1 matching over 10 bases. J gave up 7 bases and V 9 bases, and 9 bases lay outside the gene matches. The CDR3 loop spans 14 amino acids.